This passage covers 3 T cell receptor beta chains from one sample sequenced in a study of PD-L1 blockade in urothelial cancer listed by TCRdb under 2017. The method behind the library was the immunoSEQ multiplex PCR assay. The clones in this table, taken by TCRdb from immuneACCESS, are in-frame only. Not every clone is retained; where verified, under half of the shortfall comes from an unresolved V gene, and the cause of the rest is unknown. Recorded for this sample are under 20,000 clones; around four fifths of them occurred a single time. The top ten clonotypes cover roughly 1.7% of the sample. This specimen's time point label, interpreted: peripheral blood 6 weeks after treatment start. Sequencing was performed on PBMCs, taken around atezolizumab (anti-PD-L1) treatment. All receptors come from a middle-aged man with urothelial cancer.

The V and J genes are TRBV7-9 and TRBJ1-2; perhaps TRBD1 as D (5 bases). Germline CDR1 is SEHNR and CDR2 is FQNEAQ (reference sequence). V lost 4 bases to trimming and J lost 5 bases, with 14 bases between them. The CDR3 runs to 14 residues. This chain's CDR3 is CASSSDTLIYGYTF. CDR3 in DNA: TGTGCCAGCAGCTCGGACACGTTAATTTATGGCTACACCTTC.

The chain joins TRBV11-3 to TRBJ1-6; D possibly corresponds to TRBD1 (5 bases). The V and J ends lost 5 bases and 14 bases respectively, with 16 bases between them. Germline CDR1 SGHNT, CDR2 YENEEA. The CDR3 is 13 residues long. The chain's CDR3 is CASSKGEGRTLHF. CDR3 in DNA: TGTGCCAGCAGCAAAGGGGAGGGCAGGACCCTCCACTTT.

This clone occurred once. V gene TRBV5-1 combines with J gene TRBJ2-2; the match to TRBD2 covers 7 bases. The germline V gene encodes CDR1 SGHRS and CDR2 YFSETQ. This CDR3 has 17 residues. V lost 0 bases and J lost 0; bases outside the gene matches: 5. CDR3 sequence: CASSLEPSGSNTGELFF. CDR3 nucleotides: TGCGCCAGCAGCTTGGAGCCTAGCGGATCGAACACCGGGGAGCTGTTTTTT.